This T cell receptor (beta chain) originates from a study of early T cells in non-severe SARS-CoV-2 infection. TCRdb itself ran the 5' RACE reads through MiXCR, one entry per CDR3 protein. The sample has about 55,000 distinct CDR3 sequences, just under 15% seen once. Germline trimming cut 4 bases from V and 5 bases from J; bases unmatched to any gene: 10. The CDR3 sequence is 16 residues long. CDR1 and CDR2 (germline): SGHDN, FVKESK. The TCR originated in an adult who was a healthcare worker with PCR-confirmed SARS-CoV-2 infection or an uninfected control (not recorded which). The sequenced sample was whole blood, obtained at baseline. The V and J genes are TRBV14 and TRBJ2-2; 7 bases are shared with TRBD1. The DNA for the CDR3 is TGTGCCAGCAGCCCCGACAGGGTCTATCCGACCGGGGAGCTGTTTTTT. Translating it yields CASSPDRVYPTGELFF.